Following are 5 T cell receptor beta chains from one sample sequenced in a study of human T cells and chemical hapten exposure. Each CDR3 protein is one row after TCRdb ran MiXCR on the RACE reads. Of around 99,000 distinct CDR3 sequences in the sample, under 15% are singletons; the top ten hold roughly 2%. The time point is: patch test 1, 2 weeks after DPC sensitization. The treatment here: therapeutic diphenylcyclopropenone sensitization with weekly scalp DPC. Sequenced here: whole blood, sampled in connection with sensitization to the hapten diphenylcyclopropenone (DPC). These receptors were obtained from a woman aged 40 to 55 with alopecia areata. Some clones in this sample may be carry-over from other donors' samples.

There are a few counts of this clonotype. CDR3 region: CASSYVSSPLHF. The CDR3 DNA sequence: TGTGCCAGCAGTTACGTCTCTTCACCCCTCCACTTT. The chain employs TRBV28 and TRBJ1-6; D is uncertain. CDR3 size: 12 residues. The ends were cut back, 4 bases at V and 9 bases at J, with 7 bases in the middle. CDR1 MDHEN and CDR2 SYDVKM come from the germline V gene.

At least ten counts were recorded for this clonotype. The chain combines TRBV18 with TRBJ1-5, with 7 positions matching TRBD1. This CDR3 region has 14 residues. V shed 3 bases, J shed 2 bases, and the junction held 1 base outside the gene matches. Germline V lookup: CDR1 KGHSH, CDR2 LQKENI. DNA for the CDR3: TGTGCCAGCTCACCCCAGGGGGGCAATCAGCCCCAGCATTTT. It codes for CASSPQGGNQPQHF. Based on the CDR3 plus reference TRBV18 and TRBJ1-5, the full variable domain is NAGVMQNPRHLVRRRGQEARLRCSPMKGHSHVYWYRQLPEEGLKFMVYLQKENIIDESGMPKERFSAEFPKEGPSILRIQQVVRGDSAAYFCASSPQGGNQPQHFGDGTRLSIL.

The chain is built from TRBV28 and TRBJ1-1, with D unclear. The V and J ends lost 4 bases and 0 bases respectively, with 9 bases between them. Germline CDR1 reads MDHEN; CDR2 reads SYDVKM. CDR3 length: 14 amino acids. Written as DNA, the CDR3 is TGTGCCAGCAGTTCACCCAGCCTGAACACTGAAGCTTTCTTT. The encoded protein is CASSSPSLNTEAFF.

This clonotype was picked up a small number of times. V usage is TRBV7-6 and J usage is TRBJ2-3; D remains unclear. Germline lookup yields CDR1 SGHVS and CDR2 FNYEAQ. Trimming took 5 bases from V and 9 from J, leaving 9 bases between them. This CDR3 has 11 residues. CDR3 residues: CASSQTSTQYF. The DNA of the CDR3 is TGTGCCAGCAGCCAAACTTCAACGCAGTATTTT.

In its sample, this clonotype was seen many times. The chain links TRBV4-1 to TRBJ2-7; TRBD2 matches at 8 bases. The J segment lost 0 bases and the V segment lost 1 base, leaving 2 bases of the junction unmatched. Germline V gene data show CDR1 as MGHRA and CDR2 as YSYEKL. This CDR3 has 15 amino acids. This CDR3 reads CASSQVLADSYEQYF. The DNA of the CDR3 is TGCGCCAGCAGCCAAGTACTAGCGGACTCCTACGAGCAGTACTTC.